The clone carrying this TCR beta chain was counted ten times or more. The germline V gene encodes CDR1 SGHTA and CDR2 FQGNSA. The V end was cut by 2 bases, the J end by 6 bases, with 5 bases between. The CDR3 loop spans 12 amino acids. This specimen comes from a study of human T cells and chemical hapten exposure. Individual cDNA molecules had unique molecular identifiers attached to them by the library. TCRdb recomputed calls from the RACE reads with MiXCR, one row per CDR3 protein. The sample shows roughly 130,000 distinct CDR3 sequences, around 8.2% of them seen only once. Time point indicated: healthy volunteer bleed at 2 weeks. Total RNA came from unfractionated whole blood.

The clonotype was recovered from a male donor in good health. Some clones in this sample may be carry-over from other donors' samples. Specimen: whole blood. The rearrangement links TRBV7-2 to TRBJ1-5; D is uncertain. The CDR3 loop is CASSLRGQPQHF. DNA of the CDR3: TGTGCCAGCAGCTTACGGGGTCAGCCCCAGCATTTT. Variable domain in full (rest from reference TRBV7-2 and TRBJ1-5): GAGVSQSPSNKVTEKGKDVELRCDPISGHTALYWYRQSLGQGLEFLIYFQGNSAPDKSGLPSDRFSAERTGGSVSTLTIQRTQQEDSAVYLCASSLRGQPQHFGDGTRLSIL.